Listed here are 7 T cell receptor beta chains from one sample, sequenced in a study of T cell changes during pregnancy in multiple sclerosis. The data were produced by immunoSEQ multiplex PCR, yet TCRdb's version contains in-frame clones alone and is incomplete. This table has fewer than 55,000 clones, 88% appearing once. The sample here was CD8+ T cells from peripheral blood mononuclear cells, taken after pregnancy. The receptors here all came from a female donor in good health, enrolled as a control in a pregnancy study.

This clone was counted once. This chain connects TRBV7-6 to TRBJ2-1; weak D call: TRBD2 (6 bases). The CDR3 consists of 16 residues. The V and J ends lost 1 base and 4 bases respectively, with 14 bases between them. CDR1 and CDR2 (germline): SGHVS, FNYEAQ. The chain's CDR3 is CASSLVAGGNYNEQFF. The CDR3 nucleotides are TGTGCCAGCAGCTTAGTTGCGGGCGGGAATTACAATGAGCAGTTCTTC.

V gene TRBV13 combines with J gene TRBJ2-3, with 8 bases identical to TRBD2. This CDR3 spans 16 amino acids. The V segment lost 5 bases and the J segment 1 base; nucleotides outside the gene matches: 8. Germline V CDR1 and CDR2: PRHDT, FYEKMQ (reference sequence). The CDR3 here is CASSPAGAGGTDTQYF. The CDR3 DNA is TGTGCCAGCAGCCCAGCCGGAGCGGGGGGCACAGATACGCAGTATTTT.

V and J are TRBV7-6 and TRBJ1-1; no firm D call. Germline CDR1 SGHVS, CDR2 FNYEAQ. V lost 4 bases to trimming and J lost 0 bases, with 6 bases between them. This CDR3 comprises 13 residues. The CDR3 nucleotides are TGTGCCAGCAGCTCGGGGATGAACACTGAAGCTTTCTTT. This encodes CASSSGMNTEAFF.

This chain uses TRBV5-6 with TRBJ2-6; no clear D. The V end was cut by 0 bases, the J end by 0 bases, with 7 bases between. This CDR3 region has 16 residues. Germline lookup yields CDR1 SGHDT and CDR2 YYEEEE. The CDR3 region has the DNA TGTGCCAGCAGCTTGGGAGTAAACTCTGGGGCCAACGTCCTGACTTTC. This gives the protein CASSLGVNSGANVLTF.

The chain uses TRBV29-1 and TRBJ2-5; D perhaps matches TRBD2 (6 bases). The CDR3 loop spans 15 amino acids. From germline, CDR1 is SQVTM and CDR2 ANQGSEA. Trimming removed 6 bases from V and 1 base from J, with 18 bases in between. The CDR3 region has the DNA TGCAGCGTAAAACCGGGCCGCGGGGCCCAAGAGACCCAGTACTTC. Protein product: CSVKPGRGAQETQYF.

The V gene is TRBV11-1, the J gene TRBJ2-3; 9 nucleotides match TRBD1. V was clipped by 3 bases and J by 0 bases; unmatched bases: 1. CDR1 and CDR2 from the germline V gene are SGHAT and FQDESV (reference sequence). The CDR3 has 15 residues. CDR3 sequence reads: CASSLGQGSTDTQYF. CDR3 in DNA: TGTGCCAGCAGCTTGGGACAGGGAAGCACAGATACGCAGTATTTT.

This sequence joins TRBV11-2 and TRBJ2-7, with 7 bases lining up with TRBD2. The CDR3 is made up of 14 amino acids. Germline CDR1 and CDR2: SGHAT and FQNNGV. With 8 bases clipped from V and 1 base from J, the junction kept 8 bases outside the gene matches. CDR3 nucleotides: TGTGCCAGCGGGGGGGAGGGGCTTTCCTACGAGCAGTACTTC. The encoded protein is CASGGEGLSYEQYF.